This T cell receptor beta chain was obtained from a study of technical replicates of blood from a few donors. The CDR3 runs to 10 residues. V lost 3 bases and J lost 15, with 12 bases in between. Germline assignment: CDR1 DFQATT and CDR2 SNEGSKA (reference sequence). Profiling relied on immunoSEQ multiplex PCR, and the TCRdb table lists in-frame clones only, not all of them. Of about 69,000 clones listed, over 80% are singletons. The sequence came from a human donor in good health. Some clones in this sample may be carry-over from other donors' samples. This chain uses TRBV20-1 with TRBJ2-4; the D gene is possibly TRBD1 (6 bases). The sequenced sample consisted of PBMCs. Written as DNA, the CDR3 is TGCAGTGCTAGTAAACAGGGTTTGTACTTC. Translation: CSASKQGLYF.